These 21 T cell receptor beta chains share one sample of origin, sequenced in a study of spatial heterogeneity in lung cancer. Study-wide results and caveats: Mutation tallies in tumors tracked expanded intratumoral alpha and beta TCR counts.

These receptors are not linked to any known antigen. Each CDR3 protein is one row after TCRdb ran MiXCR on the 5' RACE reads. Among fewer than 6,000 distinct CDR3 sequences, over 7.5% were seen once, and the ten largest hold 31%. Noted time point: sample taken at primary tumor resection. The sample was lung tumor tissue, taken at surgery. The receptor set was obtained from a male donor with early-stage non-small cell lung cancer.

J is TRBJ1-1 and V is TRBV13; TRBD1 is a possible D gene (6 bases). Trimming took 5 bases from V and 1 from J, leaving 14 bases between them. This CDR3 spans 15 amino acids. CDR1 is PRHDT and CDR2 is FYEKMQ in the germline V gene (reference sequence). The CDR3 DNA is TGTGCCAGCAGCCGAACGGGACATACGAACACTGAAGCTTTCTTT. It encodes CASSRTGHTNTEAFF.

This clonotype occurred many times. This rearrangement joins TRBV27 to TRBJ2-2, with D possibly TRBD2 on 6 matching bases. The CDR3 is 14 amino acids. V lost 8 bases, J lost 5 bases, and 15 bases lay in between. Germline CDR1 reads MNHEY; CDR2 reads SMNVEV (reference sequence). CDR3 nucleotides: TGTGCCAGCGAACAGGCGGGGAGAACCGGGGAGCTGTTTTTT. As protein: CASEQAGRTGELFF.

This clonotype was observed many times. V and J are TRBV9 and TRBJ2-1; 11 bases line up with TRBD1. The CDR3 totals 14 residues. The J segment lost 9 bases and the V segment lost 0 bases, leaving 2 bases of the junction unmatched. In germline, CDR1 is SGDLS, CDR2 YYNGEE. CDR3 DNA sequence: TGTGCCAGCAGCGTAGGGACAGGGGGCGGTGAGCAGTTCTTC. Protein product: CASSVGTGGGEQFF. Using reference TRBV9 and TRBJ2-1 for the parts outside the CDR3, the full variable domain is DSGVTQTPKHLITATGQRVTLRCSPRSGDLSVYWYQQSLDQGLQFLIQYYNGEERAKGNILERFSAQQFPDLHSELNLSSLELGDSALYFCASSVGTGGGEQFFGPGTRLTVL.

By share, this clonotype ranks as medium-sized. This rearrangement joins TRBV10-3 to TRBJ2-1, with D maybe TRBD1 (5 bases). V lost 0 bases, J lost 6 bases, and 9 bases lay in between. This CDR3 is built from 14 residues. The germline V gene has CDR1 ENHRY and CDR2 SYGVKD. CDR3 loop: CAISESLQVNEQFF. CDR3 nucleotide sequence: TGTGCCATCAGTGAGTCGCTACAGGTCAATGAGCAGTTCTTC.

This clonotype was recorded at least ten times. This rearrangement joins TRBV9 to TRBJ2-3; 10 bases line up with TRBD2. The CDR3 totals 17 residues. Germline trimming cut 0 bases from V and 5 bases from J; bases unmatched to any gene: 9. From germline, CDR1 is SGDLS and CDR2 YYNGEE. CDR3 residues: CASSVGAGGRTGDTQYF. The CDR3 nucleotides read TGTGCCAGCAGCGTAGGAGCGGGAGGGCGGACGGGAGATACGCAGTATTTT.

By frequency in the sample, this clonotype is medium-sized. V is TRBV7-3 and J is TRBJ2-5; tentatively, D is TRBD1 (6 bases). This CDR3 has 13 residues. Germline lookup yields CDR1 SGHTA and CDR2 FQGTGA. V lost 5 bases and J lost 2, with 9 bases in between. The CDR3 DNA sequence: TGTGCCAGCAGCCCAGGACAGCAAGAGACCCAGTACTTC. As protein: CASSPGQQETQYF.

The chain recombines TRBV5-5 with TRBJ1-1; the match to TRBD1 covers 9 bases. The CDR3 is made up of 13 amino acids. V shed 4 bases and J 5 bases; nucleotides not matched to a gene: 3. Germline V lookup: CDR1 SGHKS, CDR2 YYEKEE (reference sequence). The CDR3 nucleotides are TGTGCCAGCAGCACGGGGACAGGGACTGAAGCTTTCTTT. Translation: CASSTGTGTEAFF.

The table lists this clonotype with many counts. J is TRBJ2-3 and V is TRBV20-1; no definite D call. This CDR3 region has 14 residues. Germline V lookup: CDR1 DFQATT, CDR2 SNEGSKA (reference sequence). The ends were cut back, 2 bases at V and 2 bases at J, with 11 bases in the middle. The CDR3 sequence: CSARRTPYTDTQYF. The DNA for the CDR3 is TGCAGTGCTAGACGGACCCCATACACAGATACGCAGTATTTT.

Sample share makes this clonotype medium-sized. This rearrangement joins TRBV6-5 to TRBJ1-1; D is possibly TRBD1 (5 bases). Trimming removed 2 bases at V and 11 bases at J, with 15 bases between. This CDR3 spans 13 amino acids. Germline V gene data show CDR1 as MNHEY and CDR2 as SVGAGI. The CDR3 nucleotides are TGTGCCAGCAGTTACGGCGGCACAGGCGGGGCTTTCTTT. The encoded protein is CASSYGGTGGAFF.

This clonotype was seen a single time. The genes are TRBV12-3 or TRBV12-4 and TRBJ2-5, with 15 bases fitting TRBD2. The CDR3 consists of 16 residues. V shed 5 bases and J 4 bases; nucleotides not matched to a gene: 5. The CDR3 sequence is CASSPGLAGGSETQYF. The DNA of the CDR3 is TGTGCCAGCAGTCCGGGACTAGCGGGGGGATCAGAGACCCAGTACTTC.

There are many counts of this clonotype. The chain employs TRBV6-5 and TRBJ2-2; the D gene is possibly TRBD1 (6 bases). The CDR3 is made up of 16 amino acids. Germline CDR1 and CDR2: MNHEY and SVGAGI. With 0 bases removed from V and 1 base from J, the gap between germline ends came to 9 bases. The CDR3 nucleotides read TGTGCCAGCAGTTACTCTGGGGGCGAGAACACCGGGGAGCTGTTTTTT. Protein product: CASSYSGGENTGELFF.

By share of the sample, this clonotype is medium-sized. The rearrangement joins TRBV6-5 to TRBJ2-2; D gene unclear. Germline CDR1 reads MNHEY; CDR2 reads SVGAGI. CDR3 length: 16 amino acids. The V end was cut by 2 bases, the J end by 2 bases, with 12 bases between. CDR3 in amino acids: CASSYLRRINTGELFF. For the CDR3, the DNA is TGTGCCAGCAGTTACCTCAGGCGAATAAACACCGGGGAGCTGTTTTTT.

The table lists this clonotype with many counts. This chain links TRBV5-1 with TRBJ2-2, with TRBD1 as a possible D gene (5 bases). V dropped 3 bases and J dropped 0 bases, with 6 bases sitting between them. The CDR3 is made up of 14 amino acids. CDR1 is SGHRS and CDR2 is YFSETQ in the germline V gene. CDR3 sequence (DNA): TGCGCCAGCAGCTGGACACCGAACACCGGGGAGCTGTTTTTT. Encoded protein: CASSWTPNTGELFF.

This clonotype occurred many times. The chain has TRBV7-2 and TRBJ1-2; TRBD1 matches at 9 bases. The V segment lost 4 bases and the J segment 5 bases; nucleotides outside the gene matches: 8. Germline V gene lookup returns CDR1 SGHTA and CDR2 FQGNSA. CDR3 length: 15 residues. CDR3 in amino acids: CASSSQPGQGYGYTF. The CDR3 DNA is TGTGCCAGCAGCTCACAGCCGGGACAGGGATATGGCTACACCTTC.

This clonotype is judged large. The chain employs TRBV2 and TRBJ1-3, with D perhaps matching TRBD1 (5 bases). The length of the CDR3 is 16 residues. The ends were cut back, 11 bases at V and 1 base at J, with 21 bases in the middle. CDR1 is SNHLY and CDR2 is FYNNEI in the germline V gene. The CDR3 protein is CAFTPIYRNSGNTIYF. The CDR3 DNA reads as TGTGCCTTCACCCCGATATACAGGAATTCTGGAAACACCATATATTTT. Filled out from reference TRBV2 and TRBJ1-3, the complete variable domain reads EPEVTQTPSHQVTQMGQEVILRCVPISNHLYFYWYRQILGQKVEFLVSFYNNEISEKSEIFDDQFSVERPDGSNFTLKIRSTKLEDSAMYFCAFTPIYRNSGNTIYFGEGSWLTVV.

The rearrangement links TRBV5-1 to TRBJ2-3; maybe TRBD2 (6 bases). With 1 base removed from V and 6 bases from J, the gap between germline ends came to 6 bases. The CDR3 covers 12 residues. The germline V gene has CDR1 SGHRS and CDR2 YFSETQ. Here the CDR3 DNA reads TGCGCCAGCAGCTTGCGGGGGGATACGCAGTATTTT. Its translation: CASSLRGDTQYF.

This clonotype was counted many times. The chain combines TRBV18 with TRBJ1-2; D unresolved. Between the trimmed V and J ends, which lost 3 bases and 6 bases, there was a span of 11 bases. The CDR3 is 13 residues long. Germline CDR1 and CDR2: KGHSH and LQKENI. The CDR3 spells CASSPLSPDGYTF. The DNA of the CDR3 is TGTGCCAGCTCACCGTTGAGCCCGGATGGCTACACCTTC. Full variable domain (missing parts from reference TRBV18 and TRBJ1-2): NAGVMQNPRHLVRRRGQEARLRCSPMKGHSHVYWYRQLPEEGLKFMVYLQKENIIDESGMPKERFSAEFPKEGPSILRIQQVVRGDSAAYFCASSPLSPDGYTFGSGTRLTVV.

The chain carries TRBV10-3 and TRBJ2-1; a weak D match, TRBD1 (5 bases). The CDR3 consists of 19 residues. The V and J ends lost 0 bases and 4 bases respectively, with 22 bases between them. The germline V gene has CDR1 ENHRY and CDR2 SYGVKD. The CDR3 bases are TGTGCCATCAGTGAGTCGCTTATTTTTTCGAGACAGAGATACAATGAGCAGTTCTTC. It specifies CAISESLIFSRQRYNEQFF.

In this sample, this clonotype turned up many times. The chain employs TRBV5-4 and TRBJ2-5, with no clear D. Germline V gene data show CDR1 as SGHNT and CDR2 as YYREEE (reference sequence). The V end was cut by 0 bases, the J end by 2 bases, with 5 bases between. This CDR3 comprises 13 residues. CDR3 DNA sequence: TGTGCCAGCAGCTTGGGCAGACAAGAGACCCAGTACTTC. Amino acids: CASSLGRQETQYF.

This clonotype has more than one count but fewer than ten. V is TRBV12-3 or TRBV12-4 and J is TRBJ2-1; TRBD1 aligns across 9 bases. The CDR3 runs 15 residues. V shed 2 bases, J shed 2 bases, and the junction held 1 base outside the gene matches. DNA of the CDR3: TGTGCCAGCAGTTTAAGACAGGGGGCCTACAATGAGCAGTTCTTC. It specifies CASSLRQGAYNEQFF.

This chain joins TRBV3-1 and TRBJ2-1, with D perhaps matching TRBD1 (6 bases). The CDR3 contains 15 residues. Germline CDR1 and CDR2: LGHDT and YNNKEL (reference sequence). Between the trimmed V and J ends, which lost 2 bases and 10 bases, there was a span of 18 bases. The CDR3 loop is CASSQLPGTLGEQFF. In nucleotides, the CDR3 is TGTGCCAGCAGCCAACTCCCGGGGACACTTGGCGAGCAGTTCTTC.